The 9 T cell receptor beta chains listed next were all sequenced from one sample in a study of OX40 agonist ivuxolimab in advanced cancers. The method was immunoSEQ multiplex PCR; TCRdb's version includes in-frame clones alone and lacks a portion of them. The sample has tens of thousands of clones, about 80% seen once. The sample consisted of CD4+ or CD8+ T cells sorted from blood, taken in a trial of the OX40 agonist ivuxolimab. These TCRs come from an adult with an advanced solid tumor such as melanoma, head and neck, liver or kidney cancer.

This chain's CDR3 is CASSLVSSYNEQFF. CDR3 coding DNA: TGTGCCAGCAGCCTGGTCAGCTCCTACAATGAGCAGTTCTTC. The V and J genes are TRBV7-6 and TRBJ2-1; the D is unclear. CDR3 length: 14 residues. V was trimmed by 5 bases and J by 0 bases, leaving 8 bases between them. Per the germline V gene, CDR1 is SGHVS and CDR2 is FNYEAQ.

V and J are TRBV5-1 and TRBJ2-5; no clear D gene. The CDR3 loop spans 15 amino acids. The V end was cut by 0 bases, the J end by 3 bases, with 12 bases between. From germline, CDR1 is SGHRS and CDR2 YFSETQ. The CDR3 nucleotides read TGCGCCAGCAGCTTGGAAGGGTTTGCGGAAGAGACCCAGTACTTC. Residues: CASSLEGFAEETQYF.

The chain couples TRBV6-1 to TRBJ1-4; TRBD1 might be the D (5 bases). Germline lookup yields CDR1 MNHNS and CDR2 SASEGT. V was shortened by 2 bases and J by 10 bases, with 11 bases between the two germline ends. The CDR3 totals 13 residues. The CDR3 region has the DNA TGTGCCAGCAGTGAATCGGGGCGATTAAAACTGTTTTTT. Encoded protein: CASSESGRLKLFF.

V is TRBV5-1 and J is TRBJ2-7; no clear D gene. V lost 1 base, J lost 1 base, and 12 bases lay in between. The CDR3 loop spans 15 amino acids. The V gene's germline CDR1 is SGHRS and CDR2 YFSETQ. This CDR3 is CASSLIGGPSYEQYF. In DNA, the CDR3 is TGCGCCAGCAGCTTGATCGGCGGACCTTCCTACGAGCAGTACTTC.

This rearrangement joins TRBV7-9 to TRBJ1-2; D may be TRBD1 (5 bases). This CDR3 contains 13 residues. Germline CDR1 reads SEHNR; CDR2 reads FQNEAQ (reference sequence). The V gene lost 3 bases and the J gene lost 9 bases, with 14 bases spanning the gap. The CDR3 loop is CASSFGGRDRYTF. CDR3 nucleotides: TGTGCCAGCAGCTTTGGGGGGAGGGATCGCTACACCTTC.

CDR3 region: CASSLGEWNYQETQYF. The CDR3 nucleotides are TGTGCCAGCAGCTTAGGAGAGTGGAACTATCAAGAGACCCAGTACTTC. The chain links TRBV7-9 to TRBJ2-5; D is unclear. Germline V gene data show CDR1 as SEHNR and CDR2 as FQNEAQ (reference sequence). Trimming removed 1 base from V and 2 bases from J, with 14 bases in between. This CDR3 has 16 residues.

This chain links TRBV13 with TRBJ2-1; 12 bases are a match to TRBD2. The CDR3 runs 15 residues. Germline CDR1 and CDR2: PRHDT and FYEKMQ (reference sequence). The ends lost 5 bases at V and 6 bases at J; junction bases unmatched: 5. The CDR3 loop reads CASSPSGLAGNEQFF. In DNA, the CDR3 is TGTGCCAGCAGCCCCTCGGGACTAGCGGGCAATGAGCAGTTCTTC.

CDR3 bases: TGTGCCAGCAGCTTAGGAGGGCTTCGCACAGATACGCAGTATTTT. Its translation is CASSLGGLRTDTQYF. J is TRBJ2-3 and V is TRBV5-8, with D perhaps TRBD2 (6 bases). Between the trimmed V and J ends, which lost 2 bases and 1 base, there was a span of 11 bases. Germline assignment: CDR1 SGHTS and CDR2 YDEGEE. The CDR3 sequence is 15 residues long.

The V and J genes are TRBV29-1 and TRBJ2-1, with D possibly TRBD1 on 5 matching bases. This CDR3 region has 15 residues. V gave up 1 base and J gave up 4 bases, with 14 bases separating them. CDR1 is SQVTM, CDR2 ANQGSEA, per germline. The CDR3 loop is CSVEGSRQMYNEQFF. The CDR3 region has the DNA TGCAGCGTTGAAGGCTCGAGACAGATGTACAATGAGCAGTTCTTC.